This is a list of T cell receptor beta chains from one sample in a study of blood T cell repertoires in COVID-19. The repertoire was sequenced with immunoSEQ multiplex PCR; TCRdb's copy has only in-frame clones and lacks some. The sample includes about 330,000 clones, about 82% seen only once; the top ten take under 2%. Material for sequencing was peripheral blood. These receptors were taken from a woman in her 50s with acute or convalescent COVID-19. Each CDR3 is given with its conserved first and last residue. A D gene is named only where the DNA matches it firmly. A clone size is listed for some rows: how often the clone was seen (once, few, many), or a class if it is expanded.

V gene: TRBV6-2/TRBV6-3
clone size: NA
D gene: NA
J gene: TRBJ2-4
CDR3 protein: CASSYDVWGDKNIQYF
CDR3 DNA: TGTGCCAGCAGTTACGATGTGTGGGGGGACAAAAACATTCAGTACTTC

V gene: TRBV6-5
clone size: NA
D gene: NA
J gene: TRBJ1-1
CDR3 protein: CASTKGGVRTEAFF
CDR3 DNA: TGTGCCAGCACAAAGGGCGGGGTACGCACTGAAGCTTTCTTT

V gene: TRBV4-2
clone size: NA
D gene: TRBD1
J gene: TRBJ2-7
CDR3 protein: CASTPGQRISHEQYF
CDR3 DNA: TGTGCCAGCACTCCGGGACAGCGGATCTCCCACGAGCAGTACTTC

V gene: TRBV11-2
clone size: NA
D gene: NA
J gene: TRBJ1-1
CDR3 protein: CASRGLRRNTEAFF
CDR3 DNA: TGTGCCAGCAGGGGACTGAGGCGGAACACTGAAGCTTTCTTT

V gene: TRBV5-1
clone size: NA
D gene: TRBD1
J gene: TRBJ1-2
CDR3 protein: CASSVGQGNYGYTF
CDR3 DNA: TGCGCCAGCAGCGTCGGACAGGGGAACTATGGCTACACCTTC

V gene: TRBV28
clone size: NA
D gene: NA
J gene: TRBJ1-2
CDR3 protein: CASSLYSGVGGYTF
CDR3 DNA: TGTGCCAGCAGTTTATATTCGGGGGTTGGGGGCTACACCTTC

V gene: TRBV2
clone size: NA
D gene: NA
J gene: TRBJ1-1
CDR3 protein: CASSLLTGRNTEAFF
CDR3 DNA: TGTGCCAGCTCGTTGTTAACAGGGCGGAACACTGAAGCTTTCTTT

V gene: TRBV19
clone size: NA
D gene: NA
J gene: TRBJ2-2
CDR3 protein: CASRWTANTGELFF
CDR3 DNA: TGTGCCAGTAGGTGGACAGCGAACACCGGGGAGCTGTTTTTT

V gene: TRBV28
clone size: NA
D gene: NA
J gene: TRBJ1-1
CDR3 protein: CASSFGQISTEAFF
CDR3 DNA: TGTGCCAGCAGTTTCGGACAGATTTCCACTGAAGCTTTCTTT

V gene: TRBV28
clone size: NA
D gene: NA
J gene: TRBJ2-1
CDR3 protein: CASSSPEPLSVTYNEQFF
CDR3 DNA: TGTGCCAGCAGTTCCCCCGAGCCGCTCTCGGTGACCTACAATGAGCAGTTCTTC

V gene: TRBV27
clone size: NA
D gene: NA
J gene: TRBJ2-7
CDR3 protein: CASSEGDSYEQYF
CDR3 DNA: TGTGCCAGCAGTGAAGGGGACTCCTACGAGCAGTACTTC

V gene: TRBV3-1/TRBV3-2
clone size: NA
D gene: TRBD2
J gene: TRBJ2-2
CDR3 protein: CASSQTSGSGELFF
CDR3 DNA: TGTGCCAGCAGCCAGACTAGCGGGAGTGGGGAGCTGTTTTTT

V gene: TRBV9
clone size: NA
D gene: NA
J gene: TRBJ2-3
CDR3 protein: CASSVQGLRDTQYF
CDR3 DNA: TGTGCCAGCAGCGTACAGGGCTTGAGGGATACGCAGTATTTT

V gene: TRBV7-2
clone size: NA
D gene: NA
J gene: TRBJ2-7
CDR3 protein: CASSLAGHSYEQYF
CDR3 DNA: TGTGCCAGCAGCTTAGCGGGCCACTCCTACGAGCAGTACTTC

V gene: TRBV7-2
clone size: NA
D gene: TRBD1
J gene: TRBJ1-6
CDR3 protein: CASSLGTADSPLHF
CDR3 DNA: TGTGCCAGCAGCCTCGGGACAGCCGATTCACCCCTCCACTTT

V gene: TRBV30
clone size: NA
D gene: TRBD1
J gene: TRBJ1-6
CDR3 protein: CAWRDRDRGFSPLHF
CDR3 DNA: TGTGCCTGGAGAGATCGGGACAGGGGTTTTTCACCCCTCCACTTT

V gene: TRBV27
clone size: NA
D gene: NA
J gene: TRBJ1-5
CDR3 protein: CASSFGGARDQPQHF
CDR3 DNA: TGTGCCAGCAGTTTCGGAGGGGCTCGGGATCAGCCCCAGCATTTT

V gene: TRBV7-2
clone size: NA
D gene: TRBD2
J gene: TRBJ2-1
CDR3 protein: CASSLVAGDYNEQFF
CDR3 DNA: TGTGCCAGCAGCTTAGTAGCGGGAGATTACAATGAGCAGTTCTTC

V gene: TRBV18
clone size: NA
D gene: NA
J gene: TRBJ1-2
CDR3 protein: CASTTYDGQRNTF
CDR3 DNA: TGTGCCAGCACAACCTACGATGGCCAGCGGAACACCTTC

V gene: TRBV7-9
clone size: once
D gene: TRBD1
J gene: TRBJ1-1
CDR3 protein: CASSFGDRGAFF
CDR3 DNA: TGTGCCAGCAGCTTTGGGGACAGGGGAGCTTTCTTT

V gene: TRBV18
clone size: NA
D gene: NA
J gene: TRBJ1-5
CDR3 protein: CASSPPHRVVNQPQHF
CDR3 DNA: TGTGCCAGCTCACCACCACACAGGGTAGTAAATCAGCCCCAGCATTTT

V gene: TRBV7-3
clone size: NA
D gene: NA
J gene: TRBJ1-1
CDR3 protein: CASSPTVNTEAFF
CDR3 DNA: TGTGCCAGCAGCCCGACAGTGAACACTGAAGCTTTCTTT

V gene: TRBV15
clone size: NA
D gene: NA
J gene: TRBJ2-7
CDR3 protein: CATSRDPPGGVSEQYF
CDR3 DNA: TGTGCCACCAGCAGAGATCCGCCAGGAGGGGTCTCCGAGCAGTACTTC

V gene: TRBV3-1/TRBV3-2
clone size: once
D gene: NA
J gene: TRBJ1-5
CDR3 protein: CASSQDQGRYQPQHF
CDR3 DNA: TGTGCCAGCAGCCAAGATCAGGGTCGATACCAGCCCCAGCATTTT

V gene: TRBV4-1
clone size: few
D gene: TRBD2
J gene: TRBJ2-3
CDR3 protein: CASSQRILAGEDTQYF
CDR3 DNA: TGCGCCAGCAGCCAAAGGATACTAGCGGGGGAGGATACGCAGTATTTT

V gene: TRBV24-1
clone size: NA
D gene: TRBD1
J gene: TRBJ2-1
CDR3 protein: CATGGQSSYNEQFF
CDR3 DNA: TGTGCCACCGGGGGACAGAGCTCCTACAATGAGCAGTTCTTC

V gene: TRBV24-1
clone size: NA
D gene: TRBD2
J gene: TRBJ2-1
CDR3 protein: CATSATSGSWFF
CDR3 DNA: TGTGCCACCAGTGCTACTAGCGGGAGTTGGTTCTTC

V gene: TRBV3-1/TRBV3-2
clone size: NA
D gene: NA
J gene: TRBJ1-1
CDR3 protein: CASSQGEGSAFF
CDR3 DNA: TGTGCCAGCAGCCAAGGGGAGGGATCGGCTTTCTTT

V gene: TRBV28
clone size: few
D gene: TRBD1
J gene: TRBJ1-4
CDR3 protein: CASSRDRGNEKLFF
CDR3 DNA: TGTGCCAGCAGCCGGGACAGGGGAAATGAAAAACTGTTTTTT

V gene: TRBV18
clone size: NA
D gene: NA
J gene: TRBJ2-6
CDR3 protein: CASSLTGMHASGANVLTF
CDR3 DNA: TGTGCCAGCTCACTAACCGGGATGCATGCATCTGGGGCCAACGTCCTGACTTTC

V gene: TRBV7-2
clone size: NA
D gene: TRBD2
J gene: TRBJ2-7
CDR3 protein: CASSFDRGRGYEQYF
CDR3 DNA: TGTGCCAGCAGCTTCGATCGCGGGAGAGGATACGAGCAGTACTTC

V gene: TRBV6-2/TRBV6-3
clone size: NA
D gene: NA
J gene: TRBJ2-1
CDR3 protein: CASSYSGQLNRQFF
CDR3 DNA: TGTGCCAGCAGTTACTCCGGACAGCTTAACCGTCAGTTCTTC

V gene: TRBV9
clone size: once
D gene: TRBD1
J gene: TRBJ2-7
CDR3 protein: CASSVGQGAYEQYF
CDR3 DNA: TGTGCCAGCAGCGTAGGGCAGGGGGCCTACGAGCAGTACTTC

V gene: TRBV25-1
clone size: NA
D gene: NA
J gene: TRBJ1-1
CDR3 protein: CASSVPGVQNTEAFF
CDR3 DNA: TGTGCCAGCAGTGTGCCAGGGGTGCAGAACACTGAAGCTTTCTTT

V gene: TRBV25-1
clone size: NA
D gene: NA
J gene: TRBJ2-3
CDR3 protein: CASSEAPPTRRTDTQYF
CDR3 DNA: TGTGCCAGCAGTGAAGCACCCCCTACGAGGCGCACAGATACGCAGTATTTT

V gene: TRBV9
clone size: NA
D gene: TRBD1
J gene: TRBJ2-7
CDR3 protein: CASSVDQGASAYEQYF
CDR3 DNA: TGTGCCAGCAGCGTAGATCAGGGGGCCAGCGCCTACGAGCAGTACTTC

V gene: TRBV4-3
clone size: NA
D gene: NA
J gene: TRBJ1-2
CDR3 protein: CASSQDTGTHYGYTF
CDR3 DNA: TGCGCCAGCAGCCAAGATACAGGGACCCACTATGGCTACACCTTC

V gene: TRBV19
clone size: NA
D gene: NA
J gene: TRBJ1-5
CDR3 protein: CASSSTSWYGNQPQHF
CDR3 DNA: TGTGCCAGTAGTTCCACGAGTTGGTACGGCAATCAGCCCCAGCATTTT

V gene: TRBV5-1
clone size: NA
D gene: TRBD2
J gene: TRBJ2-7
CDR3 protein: CASSPRTSGSLTYEQYF
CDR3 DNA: TGCGCCAGCAGCCCCCGGACTAGCGGGAGTCTCACCTACGAGCAGTACTTC

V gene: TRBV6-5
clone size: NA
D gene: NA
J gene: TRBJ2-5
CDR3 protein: CASSSPGQETQYF
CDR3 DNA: TGTGCCAGCAGTTCCCCGGGGCAAGAGACCCAGTACTTC

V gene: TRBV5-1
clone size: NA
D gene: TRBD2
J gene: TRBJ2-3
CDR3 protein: CASSFERDRSTDTQYF
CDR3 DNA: TGCGCCAGCAGCTTTGAGCGGGACCGGAGCACAGATACGCAGTATTTT

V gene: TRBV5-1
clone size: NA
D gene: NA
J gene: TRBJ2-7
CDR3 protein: CASSLAARDYEQYF
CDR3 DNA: TGCGCCAGCAGCTTGGCCGCGAGAGATTACGAGCAGTACTTC

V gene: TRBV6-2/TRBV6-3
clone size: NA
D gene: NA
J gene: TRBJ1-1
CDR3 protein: CASSYSRGIPEAFF
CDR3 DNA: TGTGCCAGCAGTTACTCGAGAGGGATCCCTGAAGCTTTCTTT

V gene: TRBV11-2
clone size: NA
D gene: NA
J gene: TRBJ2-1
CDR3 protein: CASSLEQGNEQFF
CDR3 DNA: TGTGCCAGCAGCCTGGAACAGGGCAATGAGCAGTTCTTC

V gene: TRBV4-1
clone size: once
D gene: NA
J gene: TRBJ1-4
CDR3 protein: CASSRGPTPREKLFF
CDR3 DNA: TGCGCCAGCAGCAGGGGCCCAACTCCTAGGGAAAAACTGTTTTTT

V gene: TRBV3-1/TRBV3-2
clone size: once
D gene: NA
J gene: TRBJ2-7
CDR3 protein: CASSRRPGLTPSYEQYF
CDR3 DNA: TGTGCCAGCAGCCGCCGACCGGGACTCACACCTAGCTACGAGCAGTACTTC

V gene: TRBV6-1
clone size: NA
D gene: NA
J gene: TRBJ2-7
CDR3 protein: CASSEFSGVGQYF
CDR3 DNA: TGTGCCAGCAGTGAATTCTCGGGAGTTGGGCAGTACTTC

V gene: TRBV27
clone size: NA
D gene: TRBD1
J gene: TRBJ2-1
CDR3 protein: CASRPGTGNYNEQFF
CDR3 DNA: TGTGCCAGCAGACCCGGGACAGGGAACTACAATGAGCAGTTCTTC

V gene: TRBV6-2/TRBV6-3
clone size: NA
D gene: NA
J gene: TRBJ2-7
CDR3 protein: CASSYSGAYEQYF
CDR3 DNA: TGTGCCAGCAGTTACTCCGGGGCCTACGAGCAGTACTTC

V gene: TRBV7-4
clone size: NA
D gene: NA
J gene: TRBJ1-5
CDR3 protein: CASSLVVEGWGFCQPQHF
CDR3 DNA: TGTGCCAGCAGCTTAGTTGTGGAGGGTTGGGGTTTTTGTCAGCCCCAGCATTTT

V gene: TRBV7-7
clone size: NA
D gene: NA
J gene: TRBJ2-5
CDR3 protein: CASSPGLGGRETQYF
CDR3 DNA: TGTGCTAGCAGCCCCGGACTTGGAGGACGGGAGACCCAGTACTTC

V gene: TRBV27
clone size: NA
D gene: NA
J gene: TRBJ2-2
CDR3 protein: CASSTPPQGIMNTGELFF
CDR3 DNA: TGTGCCAGCAGTACACCCCCACAGGGAATTATGAACACCGGGGAGCTGTTTTTT

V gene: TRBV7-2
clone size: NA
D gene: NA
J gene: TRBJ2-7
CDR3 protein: CASSATLVSYEQYF
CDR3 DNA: TGTGCCAGCAGCGCGACCCTAGTTAGCTACGAGCAGTACTTC

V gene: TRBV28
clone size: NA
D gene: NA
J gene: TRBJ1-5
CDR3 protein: CASSPIHQPQHF
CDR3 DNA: TGTGCCAGCAGTCCCATCCATCAGCCCCAGCATTTT

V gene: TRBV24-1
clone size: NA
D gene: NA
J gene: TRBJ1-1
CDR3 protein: CATSDPRRENTEAFF
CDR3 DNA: TGTGCCACCAGTGATCCGCGGCGGGAGAACACTGAAGCTTTCTTT

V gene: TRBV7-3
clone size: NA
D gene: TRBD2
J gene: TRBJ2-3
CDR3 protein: CASSAGTSGRAFGTDTQYF
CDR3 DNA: TGTGCCAGCAGCGCAGGGACTAGCGGGAGGGCCTTTGGCACAGATACGCAGTATTTT

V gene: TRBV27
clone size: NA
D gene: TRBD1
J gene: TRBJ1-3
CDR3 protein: CASSDPGQGLFLGNTIYF
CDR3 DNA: TGTGCCAGCAGCGATCCGGGACAGGGTTTGTTCCTTGGAAACACCATATATTTT